This entry lists 15 T cell receptor beta chains sequenced from one sample in a study of synovial regulatory T cells in juvenile arthritis. Method: immunoSEQ multiplex PCR; TCRdb's copy keeps in-frame clones and lacks some. This table lists 9,500 to 10,000 clones. Sequenced sample: Treg cells from blood. The subset: remaining (HLA-DR-negative) circulating blood Treg cells. All receptors derive from a donor younger than 30 with juvenile idiopathic arthritis.

The chain carries TRBV18 and TRBJ1-5; TCRdb's D gene call, TRBD1, goes unchecked for lack of DNA. This CDR3 region has 14 residues. A DNA sequence was not provided. Germline CDR1 KGHSH, CDR2 LQKENI. CDR3 loop: CASSPDRSKQPQHF.

The V gene is TRBV11-2, the J gene TRBJ1-4. Per the germline V gene, CDR1 is SGHAT and CDR2 is FQNNGV. The CDR3 is 15 amino acids. There is no recorded DNA. CDR3 in amino acids: CASSTRPGANEKLFF.

The chain combines TRBV6-5 with TRBJ1-2; TCRdb reports TRBD1, a call that lacks DNA to check it against. Germline V gene data show CDR1 as MNHEY and CDR2 as SVGAGI. The CDR3 is 13 amino acids. No DNA sequence was recorded. CDR3 in amino acids: CASQTGPTYGYTF.

The chain couples TRBV7-2 to TRBJ1-5. CDR3 length: 11 residues. No DNA sequence is on record. Germline V gives CDR1 SGHTA, CDR2 FQGNSA. This chain's CDR3 is CASSLGTSQHF.

The rearrangement links TRBV7-3 to TRBJ2-1; the D call from TCRdb, TRBD2, cannot be confirmed without DNA. The CDR3 extends over 14 amino acids. This entry has no DNA. Germline-derived CDR1 and CDR2 are SGHTA and FQGTGA. The CDR3 region is CASSSSGSYNEQFF.

The chain uses TRBV7-9 and TRBJ2-7; TCRdb designates TRBD2, a call that cannot be tested without DNA. Germline CDR1 and CDR2: SEHNR and FQNEAQ (reference sequence). This CDR3 has 13 residues. Only the protein sequence is given. This chain's CDR3 is CASSPDGFGEQYF.

The V call is TRBV6-1, the J call TRBJ1-6. Germline loops: CDR1 MNHNS, CDR2 SASEGT. The length of the CDR3 is 14 residues. The DNA sequence is not available. The chain's CDR3 is CASSEMGGNSPLHF.

This rearrangement joins TRBV4-1 to TRBJ1-2. There are 15 residues in the CDR3. The nucleotide record is missing. Germline CDR1 MGHRA, CDR2 YSYEKL. The CDR3 sequence is CASSQGAAQDYGYTF.

V gene TRBV6-5 combines with J gene TRBJ2-7. CDR3 length: 14 residues. No coding sequence is recorded. Germline V gene sequence: CDR1 MNHEY, CDR2 SVGAGI. CDR3 sequence: CASSYRGGPYEQYF.

The chain joins TRBV5-6 to TRBJ2-1. The germline V gene has CDR1 SGHDT and CDR2 YYEEEE. The CDR3 totals 12 residues. The DNA sequence is not available. The CDR3 loop is CASSSLNNEQFF. The entire variable domain, with the rest obtained from reference TRBV5-6 and TRBJ2-1, is as follows: DAGVTQSPTHLIKTRGQQVTLRCSPKSGHDTVSWYQQALGQGPQFIFQYYEEEERQRGNFPDRFSGHQFPNYSSELNVNALLLGDSALYLCASSSLNNEQFFGPGTRLTVL.

This rearrangement joins TRBV4-1 to TRBJ2-7; there is no DNA to check the TCRdb D call of TRBD1. CDR3 size: 13 residues. No DNA is listed. Germline V gene lookup returns CDR1 MGHRA and CDR2 YSYEKL. CDR3 residues: CASSQLDRAQQYF.

This chain connects TRBV5-1 to TRBJ1-1; there is no DNA to check the TCRdb D call of TRBD1. This CDR3 spans 14 amino acids. No DNA is given. The germline CDR1 and CDR2 sequences are SGHRS and YFSETQ. CDR3 amino acids: CASSPQGVNTEAFF.

V is TRBV2 and J is TRBJ1-1. The germline gives CDR1 SNHLY, CDR2 FYNNEI. CDR3 length: 13 residues. DNA for this receptor is not on file. The CDR3 protein is CASAPGVRTEAFF.

The J gene is TRBJ1-1, the V gene TRBV28; the TRBD1 assignment by TCRdb is unverifiable without DNA. The CDR3 loop spans 15 amino acids. No DNA is recorded. Germline CDR1 is MDHEN and CDR2 is SYDVKM. The CDR3 is CASSAPGGARTEAFF.

V and J are TRBV28 and TRBJ1-3. Per germline, CDR1 MDHEN and CDR2 SYDVKM. The CDR3 is 15 residues long. The record lacks a DNA sequence. CDR3 loop: CASSDPGGSGNTIYF.